The clone carrying this TCR beta chain was counted a single time. Its specificity is not known. The conserved phenylalanine or tryptophan normally closing the CDR3 is absent here, so this likely arose from a read error. The DNA is left out, because the CDR3 cannot be placed on it with certainty; the CDR3 is given as TCRdb lists it. This record belongs to a study of T cells in Graves' hyperthyroidism and ophthalmopathy. Turning to the study itself: At the time of initial diagnosis and before any treatment, peripheral blood was collected. Study-wide points: The model identified upcoming ophthalmopathy a median around 6 months ahead of onset. Classification by a 13 V-J model distinguished ophthalmopathy from stable hyperthyroidism.

Pregnant or lactating patients were excluded, as were those with uncontrolled infection or other autoimmune disease. CDR1 is ENHRY, CDR2 SYGVKD, per germline. The CDR3 adds up to 8 amino acids, both ends counted. Amplified TCR beta CDR3 regions derived from RNA transcripts. Carried out on the TCR CDR3, a first-round RT-PCR used the HTBI primer set. A single record per CDR3 protein comes from TCRdb applying MiXCR to the multiplex PCR reads. Of about 55,000 distinct CDR3 sequences listed, roughly 58% were seen once; the top ten hold about 3.6%. The clonotype was recovered from a woman in her fifties or sixties with Graves' ophthalmopathy. Sample: blood. This chain joins TRBV10-3 and TRBJ1-6. The CDR3: CAISEGSS.